The 16 T cell receptor beta chains given below trace back to one sample, sequenced in a study of blood T cells in healthy people across ages. For the second PCR, which ran for roughly 6 to 12 cycles, a sample-barcoded 5' primer and a J-beta primer mix were used. TCRdb itself ran the 5' RACE reads through MiXCR, one entry per CDR3 protein. Among about 1,800,000 distinct CDR3 sequences listed, about 28% were seen once. The sequenced sample was blood. The receptors come from a woman in her 30s in good health.

There are many counts of this clonotype. The chain links TRBV7-2 to TRBJ2-3; 7 bases agree with TRBD2. From germline, CDR1 is SGHTA and CDR2 FQGNSA. The CDR3 has 14 amino acids. With V trimmed by 5 bases and J by 1 base, 3 bases remained unmatched. CDR3 sequence (DNA): TGTGCCAGCAGCCCTACTAGCGGCACAGATACGCAGTATTTT. The encoded protein is CASSPTSGTDTQYF. The variable domain in full, with the rest retrieved from reference TRBV7-2 and TRBJ2-3, is GAGVSQSPSNKVTEKGKDVELRCDPISGHTALYWYRQSLGQGLEFLIYFQGNSAPDKSGLPSDRFSAERTGGSVSTLTIQRTQQEDSAVYLCASSPTSGTDTQYFGPGTRLTVL.

The chain carries TRBV12-3 or TRBV12-4 and TRBJ2-1; 9 bases line up with TRBD2. The CDR3 contains 14 residues. V lost 6 bases, J lost 9 bases, and 9 bases stayed unmatched. The CDR3 DNA sequence: TGTGCCAGCAGGGGACCTGGGACTAGCAGTGAGCAGTTCTTC. Protein: CASRGPGTSSEQFF.

This rearrangement joins TRBV5-1 to TRBJ1-2; possible D gene TRBD1, 6 bases. CDR3 length equals 15 residues. The V end was cut by 0 bases, the J end by 1 base, with 10 bases between. Per the germline V gene, CDR1 is SGHRS and CDR2 is YFSETQ. CDR3 nucleotides: TGCGCCAGCAGCTTGGGACAGGCTAATAACTATGGCTACACCTTC. Its protein is CASSLGQANNYGYTF.

As for this clonotype: This may stem from a read error, because a much larger clone lies one nucleotide away. The J gene is TRBJ2-7, the V gene TRBV20-1; D uncertain. Trimming removed 0 bases from V and 11 bases from J, with 11 bases in between. The CDR3 covers 11 residues. Germline CDR1 is DFQATT and CDR2 is SNEGSKA (reference sequence). The DNA of the CDR3 is TGCAGTGCTAGAGATCGCCTGATCAAGTACTTC. Translating gives CSARDRLIKYF.

This clonotype was counted between two and nine times. The junction and the germline gene differ at one end; a read error may be behind it. This sequence joins TRBV9 and TRBJ2-5; D remains ambiguous. The DNA end lines up better with TRBJ2-7; the J call may be wrong. This CDR3 has 14 amino acids. In germline, CDR1 is SGDLS, CDR2 YYNGEE. The CDR3 DNA is TGTGCCAACAGCGTAGACTTGGGATGGAACGAGCAGTACTTC. Its protein product is CANSVDLGWNEQYF.

This clonotype was seen many times. This chain uses TRBV3-1 with TRBJ2-3, with D possibly matching TRBD2 (6 bases). The CDR3 covers 14 residues. V was shortened by 4 bases and J by 5 bases, with 13 bases between the two germline ends. CDR1 LGHDT and CDR2 YNNKEL come from the germline V gene (reference sequence). CDR3 region: CASSRRLGRDTQYF. The CDR3 DNA sequence: TGTGCCAGCAGCCGACGACTAGGACGAGATACGCAGTATTTT.

This clonotype was found a few times. CDR3 region: CASSDEKDEQFF. The CDR3 coding sequence is TGTGCCAGCAGTGACGAAAAGGATGAGCAGTTCTTC. The chain is built from TRBV6-4 and TRBJ2-1; D is unresolved. The V gene's germline CDR1 is MRHNA and CDR2 SNTAGT. Between the trimmed V and J ends, which lost 2 bases and 8 bases, there was a span of 7 bases. The CDR3 totals 12 residues.

The sample holds many counts of this clonotype. CDR3 sequence: CSVRTGNTEAFF. The CDR3 DNA follows: TGCAGTGTTAGGACAGGGAACACTGAAGCTTTCTTT. The chain has TRBV29-1 and TRBJ1-1, with 7 positions matching TRBD1. The CDR3 has 12 residues. The germline gives CDR1 SQVTM, CDR2 ANQGSEA.

The rearrangement uses TRBV15 and TRBJ2-1; TRBD2 matches 10 bases. Trimming took 3 bases from V and 7 from J; bases not matched to a gene: 18. The CDR3 runs 19 residues. CDR1 and CDR2 (germline): LNHNV, YYDKDF (reference sequence). The CDR3, as DNA: TGTGCCACCAGCAGGGTAACGAGGGCTAGCGGGGGCCTGGGGAATGAGCAGTTCTTC. Residues: CATSRVTRASGGLGNEQFF.

This clonotype was observed a few times. The rearrangement joins TRBV20-1 to TRBJ2-1; D gene uncertain. Deletions cut 1 base from V and 0 bases from J, with 13 bases between. The CDR3 runs to 16 residues. CDR1 and CDR2 from the germline V gene are DFQATT and SNEGSKA (reference sequence). The CDR3 DNA reads TGCAGTGCTAGAGTAGCCACGGCAAACTCCTACAATGAGCAGTTCTTC. It encodes CSARVATANSYNEQFF.

At least ten counts were recorded for this clonotype. The chain joins TRBV5-5 to TRBJ2-3, with D hard to call. There are 12 residues in the CDR3. V lost 4 bases to trimming and J lost 4 bases, with 7 bases between them. CDR1 and CDR2 (germline): SGHKS, YYEKEE (reference sequence). The CDR3 loop reads CASSGRSDTQYF. In DNA, the CDR3 is TGTGCCAGCAGCGGTCGGTCAGATACGCAGTATTTT.

This clonotype was observed a single time. The chain is built from TRBV11-1 and TRBJ2-5; possibly TRBD1 for D (6 bases). V lost 6 bases, J lost 11 bases, and 22 bases lay in between. The CDR3 spans 14 residues. Per the germline V gene, CDR1 is SGHAT and CDR2 is FQDESV (reference sequence). The CDR3 sequence is CASRGQRAAGEQYF. The CDR3, as DNA: TGTGCCAGCAGGGGACAAAGGGCTGCTGGGGAGCAGTACTTC.

V gene TRBV5-1 combines with J gene TRBJ1-1; D might be TRBD1 (6 bases). CDR3 length equals 16 residues. Germline values: CDR1 SGHRS, CDR2 YFSETQ. V was trimmed by 1 base and J by 5 bases, leaving 18 bases between them. The CDR3 is CASSLTSTGRGTEAFF. DNA of the CDR3: TGCGCCAGCAGCTTGACCTCGACAGGAAGGGGAACTGAAGCTTTCTTT.

The chain joins TRBV20-1 to TRBJ2-7; possibly TRBD1 or TRBD2 for D (6 bases each). CDR3 size: 13 residues. Trimming took 7 bases from V and 7 from J, leaving 20 bases between them. The germline gives CDR1 DFQATT, CDR2 SNEGSKA (reference sequence). The CDR3 DNA reads TGCAGTGGTCGGGGGCCGTCCTACAATGAGCAGTACTTC. Translating it yields CSGRGPSYNEQYF.

This clonotype was recorded a few times. The chain employs TRBV7-9 and TRBJ2-7; 8 bases align to TRBD2. CDR1 and CDR2 from the germline V gene are SEHNR and FQNEAQ (reference sequence). V trimming: 3 bases; J trimming: 4 bases; junction bases outside the gene matches: 8. This CDR3 spans 15 amino acids. In nucleotides, the CDR3 is TGTGCCAGCAGCTTTATGAGCGGGAGTGGTTACGAGCAGTACTTC. It yields the protein CASSFMSGSGYEQYF.

This clonotype was counted between two and nine times. The chain couples TRBV10-2 to TRBJ2-1; D ambiguous. Germline-derived CDR1 and CDR2 are WSHSY and SAAADI. Trimming cost V 8 bases and J 7 bases, with 9 bases left between them. This CDR3 is built from 11 residues. The CDR3 sequence is CASEVGNEQFF. As DNA, the CDR3 is TGCGCCAGCGAGGTCGGGAATGAGCAGTTCTTC.